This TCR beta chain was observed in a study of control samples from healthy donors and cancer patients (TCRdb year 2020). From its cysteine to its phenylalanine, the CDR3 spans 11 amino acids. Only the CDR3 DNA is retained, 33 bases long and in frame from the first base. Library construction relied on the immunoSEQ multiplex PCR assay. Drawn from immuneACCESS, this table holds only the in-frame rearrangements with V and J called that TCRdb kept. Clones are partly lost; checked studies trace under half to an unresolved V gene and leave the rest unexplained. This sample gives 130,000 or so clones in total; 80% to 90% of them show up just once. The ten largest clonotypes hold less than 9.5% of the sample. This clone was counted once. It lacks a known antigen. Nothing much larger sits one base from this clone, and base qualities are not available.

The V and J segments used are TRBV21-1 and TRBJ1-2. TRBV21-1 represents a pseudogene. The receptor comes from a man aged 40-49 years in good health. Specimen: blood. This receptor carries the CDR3 CASTEPCGYTF. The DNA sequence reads TGTGCCAGCACTGAACCCTGTGGCTACACCTTC.